This T cell receptor (beta chain) stems from a study of OX40 agonist ivuxolimab in advanced cancers. Study overall: Ivuxolimab is an agonistic anti-OX40 (CD134) antibody, and patients were treated with it.

Generated by immunoSEQ multiplex PCR, the TCRdb table keeps only in-frame clones and is missing some. The table records tens of thousands of clones, less than 95% of them present only once. No patient had autoimmune disease or received systemic immunosuppression. This CDR3 is built from 16 residues. The germline V gene has CDR1 KGHSH and CDR2 LQKENI. The V and J ends lost 6 bases and 8 bases respectively, with 22 bases between them. In the case of this clone: Its antigen is unknown.

Overall study results and limits: Averaging showed that CD8+ T cells had more expanded clones than CD4+ did.

The specimen was CD4+ or CD8+ T cells sorted from blood, collected in a trial of the OX40 agonist ivuxolimab. This clonotype originated in an adult with an advanced solid tumor such as melanoma, head and neck, liver or kidney cancer. This chain connects TRBV18 to TRBJ1-4, with D maybe TRBD1 (6 bases). The CDR3: CASSRPSTGPGEKLFF. CDR3 sequence (DNA): TGTGCCAGCTCTCGACCTTCGACAGGTCCCGGCGAAAAACTGTTTTTT.